The present entry profiles one T cell receptor beta chain with its context. This sample is drawn from a study of T cell changes during pregnancy in multiple sclerosis. Using immunoSEQ multiplex PCR, the repertoire was profiled, and TCRdb retains in-frame clones only, with some absent. The data hold about 30,000 clones, with roughly 91% observed a single time. CDR3 length: 14 residues. The ends lost 3 bases at V and 3 bases at J; junction bases unmatched: 4. Germline V CDR1 and CDR2: SQVTM, ANQGSEA. The source of this sequence is a female donor with multiple sclerosis, enrolled in a pregnancy study. The J gene is TRBJ2-2, the V gene TRBV29-1; TRBD2 agrees at 7 bases. The sequencing here drew on CD4+ T cells from peripheral blood mononuclear cells, taken after pregnancy. Here the CDR3 reads CSVERREYTGELFF. Written as DNA, the CDR3 is TGCAGCGTTGAGCGGCGGGAGTACACCGGGGAGCTGTTTTTT.